The sequence of this T cell receptor beta chain was determined in a study of beta chain features in type 1 diabetes. This clone was detected a few times. This CDR3 spans 15 amino acids. Germline assignment: CDR1 GTSNPN and CDR2 SVGIG (reference sequence). J gave up 5 bases and V 5 bases, and 9 bases lay outside the gene matches. Reverse transcription of all isolated RNA meant that expressed TCRB transcripts were sequenced. Here immunoSEQ multiplex PCR was the method, and the copy in TCRdb shows in-frame clones only, minus some. The sample lists about 240,000 clones, around a quarter occurring once. The genes are TRBV30 and TRBJ2-2; 9 nucleotides agree with TRBD2. Sequenced material: central memory CD4+ T cells from blood. The source of this sequence is a young man in good health. The CDR3 reads CAWPPLAGVTGELFF. DNA for the CDR3: TGTGCCTGGCCCCCCTTAGCGGGAGTAACCGGGGAGCTGTTTTTT.